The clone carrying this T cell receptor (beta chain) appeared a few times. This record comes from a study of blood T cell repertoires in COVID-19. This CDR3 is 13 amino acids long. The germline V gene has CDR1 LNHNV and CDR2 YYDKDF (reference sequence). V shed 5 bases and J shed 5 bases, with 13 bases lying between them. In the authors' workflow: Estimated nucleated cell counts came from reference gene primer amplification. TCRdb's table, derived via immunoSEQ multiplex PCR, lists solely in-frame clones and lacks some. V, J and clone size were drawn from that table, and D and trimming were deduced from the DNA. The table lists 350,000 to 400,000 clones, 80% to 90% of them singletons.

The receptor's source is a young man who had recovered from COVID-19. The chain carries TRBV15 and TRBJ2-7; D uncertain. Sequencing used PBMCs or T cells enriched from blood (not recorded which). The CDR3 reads CATSPSLADEQYF. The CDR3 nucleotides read TGTGCCACCAGCCCTAGTCTGGCGGACGAGCAGTACTTC.